This entry lists 25 T cell receptor beta chains sequenced from one sample in a study of graft-versus-host responses after intestinal transplantation. Their antigens remain unidentified. Some clones are missing from TCRdb's copy, which holds only in-frame ones; the method was immunoSEQ multiplex PCR. This sample yields around 97,000 clones, of which 91% are seen a single time; over 0.15% belongs to the top ten. The source was unstimulated CD4+ T cells sorted from spleen or lymph node cells, collected before transplant. These receptors came from a human donor who was the organ donor for an intestinal transplant.

In nucleotides, the CDR3 is TGCGCCAGCAGCTTGGCCCCAGGGGAAAAAGGAAACACCATATATTTT. Its protein is CASSLAPGEKGNTIYF. This chain joins TRBV5-1 and TRBJ1-3; weak D call: TRBD1 (6 bases). Germline CDR1 and CDR2: SGHRS and YFSETQ. Trimming removed 0 bases from V and 4 bases from J, with 14 bases in between. This CDR3 is 16 amino acids long.

The J gene is TRBJ2-3, the V gene TRBV12-1; the table assigns TRBD2, which was not confirmed against the DNA. TRBV12-1 is a recognized pseudogene. This CDR3 contains 15 residues. The CDR3 here is CASSLLLAGTDTQYF. CDR3 sequence (DNA): TGTGCCAGCAGCTTGCTACTAGCGGGCACAGATACGCAGTATTTT.

The chain employs TRBV28 and TRBJ2-1, with D possibly TRBD2 on 7 matching bases. The CDR3 sequence is 12 residues long. Germline V gene lookup returns CDR1 MDHEN and CDR2 SYDVKM. V was pared by 3 bases and J by 16 bases, with 16 bases between. CDR3 sequence (DNA): TGTGCCAGCAGTTTGGGGGTCGGGGGGCGATTCTTC. Translation: CASSLGVGGRFF.

The chain combines TRBV4-2 with TRBJ2-1; TRBD2 is a possible D gene (6 bases). The CDR3 totals 15 residues. V lost 1 base to trimming and J lost 7 bases, with 14 bases between them. Germline lookup yields CDR1 LGHNA and CDR2 YNFKEQ. The CDR3 DNA sequence: TGTGCCAGCAGCCAAGTTTCGCTAGCGAATAATGAGCAGTTCTTC. Protein: CASSQVSLANNEQFF.

This chain links TRBV6-5 with TRBJ1-1; D remains unclear. The CDR3 has 14 amino acids. Per germline, CDR1 MNHEY and CDR2 SVGAGI. Trimming pared 0 bases from V and 5 bases from J, leaving 10 bases between. CDR3 sequence: CASSYSGWSTEAFF. DNA for the CDR3: TGTGCCAGCAGTTACTCAGGATGGAGTACTGAAGCTTTCTTT.

The chain recombines TRBV9 with TRBJ2-5, with TRBD1 matching over 7 bases. The CDR3 sequence is 13 residues long. Trimming at V came to 4 bases and at J to 5 bases, leaving 5 bases not matched to a gene. CDR1 SGDLS and CDR2 YYNGEE come from the germline V gene. The CDR3 region is CASSRTGRETQYF. CDR3 nucleotide sequence: TGTGCCAGCAGCAGGACAGGTCGGGAGACCCAGTACTTC.

This clone was recorded only once. The chain has TRBV30 and TRBJ2-7; a weak D match, TRBD1 (5 bases). With 4 bases removed from V and 4 bases from J, the gap between germline ends came to 14 bases. This CDR3 has 13 residues. Germline lookup yields CDR1 GTSNPN and CDR2 SVGIG (reference sequence). The CDR3 DNA is TGTGCCTGGACCTATCAGGGAATATACGAGCAGTACTTC. It yields the protein CAWTYQGIYEQYF.

The V gene is TRBV18, the J gene TRBJ2-7, with 9 bases fitting TRBD2. J was trimmed by 4 bases and V by 5 bases; bases with no gene match: 9. From germline, CDR1 is KGHSH and CDR2 LQKENI. The CDR3 is 15 residues long. Here the CDR3 reads CASSYGASGVYEQYF. For the CDR3, the DNA is TGTGCCAGCTCATATGGCGCTAGCGGGGTTTACGAGCAGTACTTC. Full variable domain (rest looked up from reference TRBV18 and TRBJ2-7): NAGVMQNPRHLVRRRGQEARLRCSPMKGHSHVYWYRQLPEEGLKFMVYLQKENIIDESGMPKERFSAEFPKEGPSILRIQQVVRGDSAAYFCASSYGASGVYEQYFGPGTRLTVT.

The chain combines TRBV5-1 with TRBJ2-2; 8 nucleotides match TRBD1. Germline loops: CDR1 SGHRS, CDR2 YFSETQ. V shed 0 bases and J 3 bases; nucleotides not matched to a gene: 1. CDR3 length equals 15 residues. CDR3 residues: CASSLGQGYTGELFF. The CDR3 DNA reads TGCGCCAGCAGCTTGGGACAGGGGTACACCGGGGAGCTGTTTTTT.

This rearrangement joins TRBV7-6 to TRBJ2-2; D might be TRBD1 (5 bases). The CDR3 is 15 amino acids. V shed 2 bases and J shed 3 bases, with 10 bases lying between them. CDR1 and CDR2 from the germline V gene are SGHVS and FNYEAQ. DNA for the CDR3: TGTGCCAGCAGCTTACGGACATTCTACACCGGGGAGCTGTTTTTT. Protein: CASSLRTFYTGELFF. The full variable domain, rest sourced from reference TRBV7-6 and TRBJ2-2, is GAGVSQSPRYKVTKRGQDVALRCDPISGHVSLYWYRQALGQGPEFLTYFNYEAQQDKSGLPNDRFSAERPEGSISTLTIQRTEQRDSAMYRCASSLRTFYTGELFFGEGSRLTVL.

Worth noting for this clone: The identical CDR3 is also encoded by other nucleotide sequences in the sample. This chain uses TRBV30 with TRBJ1-5, with a tentative D call TRBD1 (5 bases). CDR3 length equals 12 residues. Deletions cut 4 bases from V and 4 bases from J, with 8 bases between. Germline assignment: CDR1 GTSNPN and CDR2 SVGIG (reference sequence). CDR3 DNA sequence: TGTGCCTGGAATAGGGGTAATCAGCCCCAGCATTTT. It codes for CAWNRGNQPQHF.

The V and J genes are TRBV4-2 and TRBJ1-4, with D maybe TRBD1 (6 bases). The CDR3 length is 16 residues. With 8 bases removed from V and 0 bases from J, the gap between germline ends came to 16 bases. Germline values: CDR1 LGHNA, CDR2 YNFKEQ. CDR3 DNA: TGTGCCAGCCGACCCCAGGACAGCGCAACTAATGAAAAACTGTTTTTT. Amino acids: CASRPQDSATNEKLFF.

The chain uses TRBV14 and TRBJ2-7; 7 bases match TRBD1. Per germline, CDR1 SGHDN and CDR2 FVKESK. Trimming cost V 3 bases and J 2 bases; bases outside gene matches: 7. This CDR3 has 15 amino acids. CDR3: CASSQQTGPAYEQYF. DNA of the CDR3: TGTGCCAGCAGCCAGCAGACAGGGCCAGCCTACGAGCAGTACTTC.

This chain links TRBV5-1 with TRBJ1-4; 9 bases agree with TRBD1. Germline V gene sequence: CDR1 SGHRS, CDR2 YFSETQ. With 0 bases clipped from V and 4 bases from J, the junction kept 10 bases outside the gene matches. The CDR3 has 18 amino acids. The CDR3 is CASSLGWRSGQGNEKLFF. The CDR3 nucleotides read TGCGCCAGCAGCTTGGGATGGCGGTCGGGACAGGGTAATGAAAAACTGTTTTTT.

V and J are TRBV28 and TRBJ1-5; D might be TRBD1 (6 bases). V lost 6 bases to trimming and J lost 1 base, with 16 bases between them. The germline gives CDR1 MDHEN, CDR2 SYDVKM. The CDR3 covers 16 residues. The CDR3 DNA follows: TGTGCCAGCAGCTTGGGGGCAGGGAGAAGCAATCAGCCCCAGCATTTT. Protein product: CASSLGAGRSNQPQHF.

The chain links TRBV14 to TRBJ1-2, with D uncertain. From germline, CDR1 is SGHDN and CDR2 FVKESK. The CDR3 runs 14 residues. The V gene lost 1 base and the J gene lost 2 bases, with 8 bases spanning the gap. CDR3 bases: TGTGCCAGCAGCCAAGGTAGCCTAAACTATGGCTACACCTTC. This gives the protein CASSQGSLNYGYTF.

V and J are TRBV13 and TRBJ2-5; 10 bases are a match to TRBD2. The J segment lost 7 bases and the V segment lost 2 bases, leaving 7 bases of the junction unmatched. Germline V gene sequence: CDR1 PRHDT, CDR2 FYEKMQ (reference sequence). The length of the CDR3 is 15 residues. This chain's CDR3 is CASSLTAGGPGTQYF. The CDR3 DNA follows: TGTGCCAGCAGCTTAACAGCGGGGGGGCCCGGGACCCAGTACTTC. The full variable domain, with the rest looked up from reference TRBV13 and TRBJ2-5, is AAGVIQSPRHLIKEKRETATLKCYPIPRHDTVYWYQQGPGQDPQFLISFYEKMQSDKGSIPDRFSAQQFSDYHSELNMSSLELGDSALYFCASSLTAGGPGTQYFGPGTRLLVL.

Remarks on this clone: Other DNA sequences within the sample encode an identical CDR3. The chain carries TRBV27 and TRBJ2-3, with TRBD1 matching over 7 bases. CDR1 is MNHEY, CDR2 SMNVEV, per germline (reference sequence). Unmatched junction bases numbered 8, after V lost 8 bases and J lost 0 bases. The CDR3 contains 15 residues. The CDR3 sequence: CASLLDRASTDTQYF. The DNA of the CDR3 is TGTGCCAGCCTCCTAGACAGGGCCAGCACAGATACGCAGTATTTT.

The chain has TRBV7-3 and TRBJ2-5; 9 nucleotides agree with TRBD1. Looked up from germline, CDR1 is SGHTA and CDR2 is FQGTGA. Germline trimming cut 4 bases from V and 4 bases from J; bases unmatched to any gene: 4. CDR3 size: 14 residues. Here the CDR3 reads CASSYTGGGETQYF. The CDR3 nucleotides are TGTGCCAGCAGCTATACAGGGGGCGGAGAGACCCAGTACTTC.

This chain connects TRBV5-1 to TRBJ2-3; D may be TRBD1 (6 bases). The CDR3 extends over 17 amino acids. CDR1 is SGHRS and CDR2 is YFSETQ in the germline V gene. Trimming pared 5 bases from V and 1 base from J, leaving 20 bases between. CDR3 sequence: CASRRDIPVVGTDTQYF. The CDR3 region has the DNA TGCGCCAGCAGGAGGGACATTCCCGTCGTCGGCACAGATACGCAGTATTTT.

This sequence joins TRBV7-3 and TRBJ2-3; 12 positions agree with TRBD2. Germline CDR1 is SGHTA and CDR2 is FQGTGA. After removal of 0 bases from V and 5 bases from J, the junction contained 3 bases not matched to a gene. This CDR3 has 16 residues. CDR3 nucleotide sequence: TGTGCCAGCAGCTTAACTGCGACTAGCGGGAGAGATACGCAGTATTTT. It encodes CASSLTATSGRDTQYF.

In DNA, the CDR3 is TGTGCCAGCAGACGCACGCCCTCCAGTACGCAGTATTTT. Residues: CASRRTPSSTQYF. This chain joins TRBV27 and TRBJ2-3; D is unresolved. The V and J ends lost 6 bases and 8 bases respectively, with 15 bases between them. This CDR3 comprises 13 residues. Germline CDR1 and CDR2: MNHEY and SMNVEV (reference sequence).

The chain joins TRBV28 to TRBJ1-1; no clear D. Germline lookup yields CDR1 MDHEN and CDR2 SYDVKM. The CDR3 runs 12 residues. V gave up 6 bases and J gave up 4 bases, with 9 bases separating them. Here the CDR3 reads CASSLDITEAFF. For the CDR3, the DNA is TGTGCCAGCAGCTTAGACATCACTGAAGCTTTCTTT.

This rearrangement joins TRBV18 to TRBJ1-2; tentative D call: TRBD1 (5 bases). The germline V and J ends were trimmed by 3 bases and 5 bases, with 16 bases remaining between them. CDR3 length: 15 amino acids. CDR1 and CDR2 (germline): KGHSH, LQKENI. CDR3 in DNA: TGTGCCAGCTCACCGGCAACAGGCGGGGGGTATGGCTACACCTTC. Its protein is CASSPATGGGYGYTF.

This chain's CDR3 is CASSAGIQETQYF. The CDR3 DNA is TGTGCCAGCAGCGCAGGGATTCAAGAGACCCAGTACTTC. The chain has TRBV11-2 and TRBJ2-5; D is perhaps TRBD1 (5 bases). This CDR3 has 13 residues. Looked up from germline, CDR1 is SGHAT and CDR2 is FQNNGV. With 5 bases removed from V and 2 bases from J, the gap between germline ends came to 9 bases.